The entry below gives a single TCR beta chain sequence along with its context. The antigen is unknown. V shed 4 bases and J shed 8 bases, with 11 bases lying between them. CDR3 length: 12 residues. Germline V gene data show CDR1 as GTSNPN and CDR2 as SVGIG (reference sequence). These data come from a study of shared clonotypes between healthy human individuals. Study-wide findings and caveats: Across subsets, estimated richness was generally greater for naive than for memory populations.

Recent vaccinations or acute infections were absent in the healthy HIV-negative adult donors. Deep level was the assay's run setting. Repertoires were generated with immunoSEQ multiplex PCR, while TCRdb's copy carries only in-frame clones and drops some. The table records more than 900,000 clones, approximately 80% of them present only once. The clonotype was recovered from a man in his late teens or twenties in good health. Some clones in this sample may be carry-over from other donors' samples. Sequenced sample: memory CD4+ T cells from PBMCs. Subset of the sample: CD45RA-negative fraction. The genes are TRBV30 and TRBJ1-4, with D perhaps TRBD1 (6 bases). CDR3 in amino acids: CAWKSGEEKLFF. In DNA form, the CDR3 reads TGTGCCTGGAAGTCAGGGGAGGAAAAACTGTTTTTT.